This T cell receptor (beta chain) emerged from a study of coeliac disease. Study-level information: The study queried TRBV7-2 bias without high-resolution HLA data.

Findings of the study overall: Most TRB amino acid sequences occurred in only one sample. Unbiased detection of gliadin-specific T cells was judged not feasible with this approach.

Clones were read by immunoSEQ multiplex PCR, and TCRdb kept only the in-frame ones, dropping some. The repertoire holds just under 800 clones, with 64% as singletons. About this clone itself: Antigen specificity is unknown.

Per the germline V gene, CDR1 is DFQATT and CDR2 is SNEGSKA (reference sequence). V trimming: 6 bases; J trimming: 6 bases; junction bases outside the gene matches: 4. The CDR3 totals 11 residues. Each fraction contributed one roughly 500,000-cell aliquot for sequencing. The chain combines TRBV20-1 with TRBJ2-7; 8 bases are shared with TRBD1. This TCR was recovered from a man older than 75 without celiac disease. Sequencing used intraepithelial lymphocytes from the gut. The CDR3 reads CSATGGGEQYV. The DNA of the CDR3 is TGCAGTGCCACAGGGGGTGGCGAGCAGTACGTC.